This TCR beta chain was documented in a study of CD8 T cells in ankylosing spondylitis. Study-level findings and limits: About 8 highly homologous variants made up a TCR beta motif, and this motif appeared characteristic of ankylosing spondylitis blood. As reported, disease-linked clones showed significant enrichment in matched ankylosing spondylitis synovial fluid. As for the disease-linked clones, they showed a CD8+ phenotype and occurred at relatively low frequencies in peripheral blood.

The table lists this clonotype with many counts. What it binds is unknown. Libraries of TCR beta came from quantitative 5'-RACE with molecular barcodes. TCRdb itself ran the 5' RACE reads through MiXCR, one entry per CDR3 protein. The sample consists of under 250,000 distinct CDR3 sequences, roughly 8.2% of them appearing once. Deletions cut 1 base from V and 6 bases from J, with 12 bases between. Germline CDR1 reads SGHTA; CDR2 reads FQGNSA. The CDR3 consists of 15 residues. The sequenced material came from blood, either unsorted or a sorted T cell fraction (not recorded which). The rearrangement links TRBV7-2 to TRBJ2-2, with D perhaps being TRBD1 or TRBD2 (6 bases each). The receptor was derived from a female donor with ankylosing spondylitis or in good health (not recorded which). In DNA, the CDR3 is TGTGCCAGCAGCTTAGGGAGGGGGTTGGCCGGGGAGCTGTTTTTT. Protein: CASSLGRGLAGELFF.